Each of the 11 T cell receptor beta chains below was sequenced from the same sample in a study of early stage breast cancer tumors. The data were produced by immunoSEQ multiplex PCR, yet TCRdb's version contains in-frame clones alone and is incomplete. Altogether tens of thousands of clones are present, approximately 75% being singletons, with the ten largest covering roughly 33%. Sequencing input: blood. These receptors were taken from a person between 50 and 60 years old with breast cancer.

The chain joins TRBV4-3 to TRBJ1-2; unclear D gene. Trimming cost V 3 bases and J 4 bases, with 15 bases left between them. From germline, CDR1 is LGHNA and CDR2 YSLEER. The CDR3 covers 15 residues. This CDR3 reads CASSHTAESSYGYTF. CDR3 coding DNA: TGCGCCAGCAGCCATACAGCCGAAAGTTCCTATGGCTACACCTTC.

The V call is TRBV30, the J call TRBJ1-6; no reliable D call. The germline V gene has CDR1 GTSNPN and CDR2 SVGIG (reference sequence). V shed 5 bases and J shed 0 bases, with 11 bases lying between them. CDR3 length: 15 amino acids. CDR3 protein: CAWAEGNSYNSPLHF. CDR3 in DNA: TGTGCCTGGGCTGAGGGTAACTCCTATAATTCACCCCTCCACTTT.

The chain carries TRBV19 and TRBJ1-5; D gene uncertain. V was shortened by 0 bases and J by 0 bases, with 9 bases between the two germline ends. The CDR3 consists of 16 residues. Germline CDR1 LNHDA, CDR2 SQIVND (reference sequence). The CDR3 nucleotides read TGTGCCAGTAGTATAGATGGCAGTTTTAGCAATCAGCCCCAGCATTTT. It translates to CASSIDGSFSNQPQHF.

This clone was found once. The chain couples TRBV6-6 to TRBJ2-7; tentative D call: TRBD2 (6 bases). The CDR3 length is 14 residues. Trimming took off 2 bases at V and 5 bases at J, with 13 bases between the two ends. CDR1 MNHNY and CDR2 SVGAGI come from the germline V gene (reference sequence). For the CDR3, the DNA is TGTGCCAGCAGTTACGCCGGGACTTCTCACGAGCAGTACTTC. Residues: CASSYAGTSHEQYF.

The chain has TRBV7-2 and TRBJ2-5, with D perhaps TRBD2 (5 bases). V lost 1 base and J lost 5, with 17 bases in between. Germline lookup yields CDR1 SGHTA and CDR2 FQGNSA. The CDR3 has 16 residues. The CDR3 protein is CASSLGDGKGGETQYF. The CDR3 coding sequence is TGTGCCAGCAGCTTAGGTGACGGGAAGGGCGGCGAGACCCAGTACTTC.

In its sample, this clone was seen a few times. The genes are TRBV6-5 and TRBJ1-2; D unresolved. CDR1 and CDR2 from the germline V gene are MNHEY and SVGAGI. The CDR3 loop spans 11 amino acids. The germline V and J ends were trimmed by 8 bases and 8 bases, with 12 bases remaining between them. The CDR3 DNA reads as TGTGCCAGCTCCGACGGCAGAGGCTACACCTTC. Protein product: CASSDGRGYTF.

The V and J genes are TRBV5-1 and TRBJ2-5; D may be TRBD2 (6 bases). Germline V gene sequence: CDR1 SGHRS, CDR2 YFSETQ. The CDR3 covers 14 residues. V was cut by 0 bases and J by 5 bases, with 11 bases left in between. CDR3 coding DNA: TGCGCCAGCAGCTTGGCCGGAGGGTTGGAGACCCAGTACTTC. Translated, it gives CASSLAGGLETQYF.

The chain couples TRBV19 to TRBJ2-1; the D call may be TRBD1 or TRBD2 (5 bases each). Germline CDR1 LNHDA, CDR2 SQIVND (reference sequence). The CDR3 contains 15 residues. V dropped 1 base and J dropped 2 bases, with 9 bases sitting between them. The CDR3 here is CASSIAGGPYNEQFF. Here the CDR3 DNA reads TGTGCCAGTAGTATAGCTGGGGGACCCTACAATGAGCAGTTCTTC. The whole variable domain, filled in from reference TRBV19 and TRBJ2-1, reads DGGITQSPKYLFRKEGQNVTLSCEQNLNHDAMYWYRQDPGQGLRLIYYSQIVNDFQKGDIAEGYSVSREKKESFPLTVTSAQKNPTAFYLCASSIAGGPYNEQFFGPGTRLTVL.

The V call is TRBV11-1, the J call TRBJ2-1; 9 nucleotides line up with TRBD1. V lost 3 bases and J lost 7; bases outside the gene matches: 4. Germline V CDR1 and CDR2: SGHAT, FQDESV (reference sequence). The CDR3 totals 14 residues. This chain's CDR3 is CASSLTGGFNEQFF. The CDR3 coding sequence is TGTGCCAGCAGCTTGACAGGGGGGTTTAATGAGCAGTTCTTC.

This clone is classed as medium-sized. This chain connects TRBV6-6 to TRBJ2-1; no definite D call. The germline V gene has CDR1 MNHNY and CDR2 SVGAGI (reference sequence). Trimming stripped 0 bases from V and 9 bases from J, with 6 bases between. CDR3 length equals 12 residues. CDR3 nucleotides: TGTGCCAGCAGTTACTCCAATACTGAGCAGTTCTTC. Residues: CASSYSNTEQFF.

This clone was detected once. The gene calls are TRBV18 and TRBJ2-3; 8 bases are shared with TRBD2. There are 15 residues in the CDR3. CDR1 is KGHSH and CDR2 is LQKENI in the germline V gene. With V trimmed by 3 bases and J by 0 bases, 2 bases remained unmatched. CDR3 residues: CASSPRTSSTDTQYF. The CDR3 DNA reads TGTGCCAGCTCACCTAGGACTAGCAGCACAGATACGCAGTATTTT.